Following are 17 T cell receptor beta chains from one sample sequenced in a study of long-term antiretroviral therapy in people with HIV. The run of the v3.0 immunoSEQ assay was at survey level. TCRdb keeps only in-frame clones here, not all; method: immunoSEQ multiplex PCR. The repertoire consists of 20,000 to 25,000 clones, with approximately 84% occurring once and the leading ten covering around 20%. The specimen comprised unsorted PBMCs, sampled 0.5 years before starting antiretroviral therapy. The receptors were gathered from a man aged 40-49 years with HIV.

This clone was seen only a few times. The CDR3 sequence: CASSFVGQSTYEQYF. CDR3 nucleotide sequence: TGTGCCAGCAGTTTTGTGGGACAGTCGACCTACGAGCAGTACTTC. V is TRBV27 and J is TRBJ2-7, with 7 bases matching TRBD1. This CDR3 is 15 amino acids long. V dropped 3 bases and J dropped 2; count of bases not matched to a gene: 7. Per the germline V gene, CDR1 is MNHEY and CDR2 is SMNVEV (reference sequence).

V usage is TRBV28 and J usage is TRBJ1-1; 11 bases line up with TRBD1. The V segment lost 8 bases and the J segment 0 bases; nucleotides outside the gene matches: 2. The germline gives CDR1 MDHEN, CDR2 SYDVKM. CDR3 length: 14 amino acids. The CDR3 nucleotides are TGTGCCAGCGGACAGGGGGCGATGAACACTGAAGCTTTCTTT. It yields the protein CASGQGAMNTEAFF.

The CDR3 bases are TGTGCCATCAGTGAGTCCCTAGCGGGGGGCTACAATGAGCAGTTCTTC. It is translated as CAISESLAGGYNEQFF. The rearrangement links TRBV10-3 to TRBJ2-1; TRBD2 aligns across 11 bases. There are 16 residues in the CDR3. With V trimmed by 0 bases and J by 3 bases, 1 base remained unmatched. Germline values: CDR1 ENHRY, CDR2 SYGVKD.

The chain joins TRBV14 to TRBJ1-1, with a tentative D call TRBD1 (6 bases). V lost 1 base and J lost 4, with 13 bases in between. The germline V gene has CDR1 SGHDN and CDR2 FVKESK. CDR3 length equals 15 residues. This chain's CDR3 is CASSQARGAGTEAFF. In DNA, the CDR3 is TGTGCCAGCAGCCAAGCGCGGGGGGCGGGCACTGAAGCTTTCTTT.

This clone was seen a few times. V usage is TRBV7-2 and J usage is TRBJ2-3; the match to TRBD2 covers 12 bases. Trimming cost V 1 base and J 4 bases; bases outside gene matches: 0. The CDR3 has 15 residues. Germline values: CDR1 SGHTA, CDR2 FQGNSA. The CDR3 reads CASSLGTSGADTQYF. DNA of the CDR3: TGTGCCAGCAGCTTAGGGACTAGCGGGGCAGATACGCAGTATTTT.

The chain joins TRBV9 to TRBJ2-4; 8 bases agree with TRBD1. CDR1 is SGDLS and CDR2 is YYNGEE in the germline V gene. The J segment lost 9 bases and the V segment lost 5 bases, leaving 7 bases of the junction unmatched. This CDR3 is built from 13 residues. The CDR3: CASSSGGEGIQYF. CDR3 bases: TGTGCCAGCAGTTCAGGGGGCGAGGGCATTCAGTACTTC.

The genes are TRBV7-3 and TRBJ1-2; D is unclear. This CDR3 spans 12 amino acids. With 1 base removed from V and 9 bases from J, the gap between germline ends came to 9 bases. CDR1 and CDR2 (germline): SGHTA, FQGTGA. The CDR3 loop reads CASSLNGESYTF. The CDR3 DNA is TGTGCCAGCAGCTTAAATGGGGAGAGCTACACCTTC.

The rearrangement uses TRBV5-1 and TRBJ1-1; 11 positions agree with TRBD1. The CDR3 consists of 16 residues. Losses at the gene ends were 4 bases for V and 1 base for J; bases not matched to a gene: 6. Germline V gene lookup returns CDR1 SGHRS and CDR2 YFSETQ. The CDR3 is CASSRGQGARNTEAFF. The CDR3 DNA reads as TGCGCCAGCAGCAGAGGACAGGGGGCGCGGAACACTGAAGCTTTCTTT.

The rearrangement links TRBV4-1 to TRBJ2-1; D unclear. V gave up 1 base and J gave up 4 bases, with 2 bases separating them. Germline V gene lookup returns CDR1 MGHRA and CDR2 YSYEKL. The CDR3 spans 12 residues. CDR3 loop: CASSQGYNEQFF. Written as DNA, the CDR3 is TGCGCCAGCAGCCAAGGATACAATGAGCAGTTCTTC.

This chain connects TRBV13 to TRBJ1-2; D uncertain. Trimming pared 3 bases from V and 0 bases from J, leaving 8 bases between. The CDR3 sequence is 14 residues long. The V gene's germline CDR1 is PRHDT and CDR2 FYEKMQ (reference sequence). This chain's CDR3 is CASSLAEANYGYTF. CDR3 nucleotides: TGTGCCAGCAGCTTGGCGGAAGCTAACTATGGCTACACCTTC.

J is TRBJ1-5 and V is TRBV10-3, with 9 positions matching TRBD1. The CDR3 covers 13 residues. The V and J ends lost 4 bases and 5 bases, in that order; junction bases with no gene match: 0. Germline V gene sequence: CDR1 ENHRY, CDR2 SYGVKD. The CDR3, as DNA: TGTGCCATCAGTGGGGACAGGGATCAGCCCCAGCATTTT. It is translated as CAISGDRDQPQHF.

The chain carries TRBV7-2 and TRBJ2-7, with a tentative D call TRBD1 (5 bases). The germline V gene encodes CDR1 SGHTA and CDR2 FQGNSA. The CDR3 is 14 residues long. V was cut by 1 base and J by 2 bases, with 9 bases left in between. The DNA for the CDR3 is TGTGCCAGCAGCTTAGAGGCAGGGACCTACGAGCAGTACTTC. Amino acids: CASSLEAGTYEQYF.

The chain carries TRBV27 and TRBJ2-3, with 7 bases matching TRBD2. Germline V CDR1 and CDR2: MNHEY, SMNVEV (reference sequence). The CDR3 sequence is 14 residues long. V trimming: 4 bases; J trimming: 2 bases; junction bases outside the gene matches: 3. The CDR3 is CASSSGGYTDTQYF. CDR3 DNA: TGTGCCAGCAGTTCGGGGGGTTACACAGATACGCAGTATTTT.

This chain links TRBV5-5 with TRBJ2-7; D may be TRBD2 (6 bases). The CDR3 covers 14 residues. Germline lookup yields CDR1 SGHKS and CDR2 YYEKEE (reference sequence). Trimming took off 4 bases at V and 0 bases at J, with 11 bases between the two ends. The CDR3 DNA is TGTGCCAGCAGCGCGGGACGGAGCTCCTACGAGCAGTACTTC. Its protein product is CASSAGRSSYEQYF.

This sequence joins TRBV5-1 and TRBJ1-5, with D possibly being TRBD1 (6 bases). This CDR3 has 16 residues. V lost 0 bases and J 2 bases, leaving 12 bases between the germline ends. Germline CDR1 and CDR2: SGHRS and YFSETQ. The CDR3 coding sequence is TGCGCCAGCAGCTTGGCCTCCCGACAGGGCAATCAGCCCCAGCATTTT. This sequence encodes CASSLASRQGNQPQHF.

This clone was found once. The genes are TRBV15 and TRBJ1-4; D not resolved. Looked up from germline, CDR1 is LNHNV and CDR2 is YYDKDF (reference sequence). Trimming removed 0 bases from V and 0 bases from J, with 11 bases in between. The CDR3 consists of 17 residues. In DNA, the CDR3 is TGTGCCACCAGCAGAGAAGCAGCTAAGCCAACTAATGAAAAACTGTTTTTT. As protein: CATSREAAKPTNEKLFF.

The chain employs TRBV6-1 and TRBJ1-1, with D possibly matching TRBD1 (5 bases). Germline V lookup: CDR1 MNHNS, CDR2 SASEGT. V dropped 1 base and J dropped 1 base, with 10 bases sitting between them. CDR3 length: 15 amino acids. CDR3 in amino acids: CASSEEQGRNTEAFF. The CDR3 nucleotides read TGTGCCAGCAGTGAAGAGCAGGGCCGGAACACTGAAGCTTTCTTT.